This record concerns one TCR beta chain sequence. Antigen unknown. These data originate in a study of cytomegalovirus exposure and HLA in healthy donors. The V gene's germline CDR1 is SGHAT and CDR2 FQDESV (reference sequence). V dropped 4 bases and J dropped 1; count of bases not matched to a gene: 5. The CDR3 is 15 residues long. Study-wide findings and caveats: TCR beta V segments were, for the most part, productive about 87% or about 30% of the time in an earlier analysis. Through in vitro validation, three CMV-associated chains were shown to be specific for CMV antigens. Among TCR sequences, most were rare, though some public TCRs appeared in many donors. Association with HLA alleles at 0.05 false discovery rate was found for around 17,000 TCR beta sequences in a later analysis.

The PCR had 60 Vbeta and 13 Jbeta primers. Some clones are missing from TCRdb's copy, which holds only in-frame ones; the method was immunoSEQ multiplex PCR. Of around 110,000 clones in the sample, roughly four fifths were seen once. The V and J genes are TRBV11-1 and TRBJ1-1, with 8 bases that match TRBD1. Sequenced: PBMCs. This sequence was found in a man younger than 35 in good health and CMV-seronegative. CDR3 nucleotides: TGTGCCAGCAGCTACCCCGGACAGGGGAACACTGAAGCTTTCTTT. Amino acid sequence: CASSYPGQGNTEAFF.